Here is one T cell receptor (beta chain) with its context. Random hexamers were used to reverse transcribe an amount of about 0.5 to 1 ug RNA. MiXCR was run by TCRdb on the immunoSEQ multiplex PCR reads, yielding one entry per CDR3 protein. The table lists 51,000 or so distinct CDR3 sequences, 93% of them singletons. This record comes from a study of CD8 T cells in Susac syndrome. Sequencing of TCR beta drew on CD8+ and CD4+ T cells from blood. Negative isolation was applied to CD8+ and CD4+ T cells, and FACS enrichment was applied to TEMRA cells. The sequenced material came from CD8+ T cells from PBMCs. The source is a human donor in good health.

The CDR3: CASSDSREGRNTGELFF. The CDR3 coding sequence is TGTGCCAGCAGTGATAGTCGGGAGGGCCGAAACACCGGGGAGCTGTTTTTT. The chain is built from TRBV6-4 and TRBJ2-2; 8 nucleotides line up with TRBD2. The J segment lost 2 bases and the V segment lost 3 bases, leaving 8 bases of the junction unmatched. This CDR3 contains 17 residues. Germline CDR1 is MRHNA and CDR2 is SNTAGT.